This T cell receptor beta chain was identified in a study of CD4+ T cells in melanoma. The CDR3 has 16 residues. Germline CDR1 MNHEY, CDR2 SMNVEV (reference sequence). V lost 3 bases and J lost 6; bases outside the gene matches: 7. Findings and limits, study-wide: A reported correlation linked neoantigen-specific CD4+ T cells to CD8+, macrophage and B cell function. Reportedly, melanoma neoantigen-specific CD4+ T cells showed varied differentiation states.

Libraries were prepared by immunoSEQ multiplex PCR; TCRdb keeps only in-frame clonotypes and omits some of them. The table records about 140,000 clones, around 90% of them present only once. Remarks on this clone: The antigen remains undetermined.

This sequence was found in a human donor with melanoma. The V and J genes are TRBV27 and TRBJ2-3, with 12 nucleotides matching TRBD2. CDR3 in amino acids: CASSFRPSGGADTQYF. Here the CDR3 DNA reads TGTGCCAGCAGTTTCCGGCCTAGCGGGGGGGCGGATACGCAGTATTTT.